This T cell receptor beta chain stems from a study of T cell responses to AZD1222 COVID-19 vaccine. Across the study: Second-dose intervals of approximately 4 or approximately 12 weeks were pooled. The study, taken as a whole, reports: Donors were mostly white British, more females; clonal diversity possibly underestimated. Mapped onto spike, vaccine-associated CD4 TCRs spanned it and were dominant at 160-218 and 743-854.

The junction had 5 bases not matched to a gene; V was cut back by 0 bases and J by 0 bases. Germline assignment: CDR1 MGHRA and CDR2 YSYEKL. This CDR3 has 17 amino acids. A word on this clone: No antigen is known for it.

Profiled with immunoSEQ multiplex PCR; TCRdb holds only in-frame clones, not every one. The sample includes roughly 100,000 clones, around 90% of them seen just once. This material consisted of peripheral blood, taken on day 0 of AZD1222 vaccination. The rearrangement links TRBV4-1 to TRBJ2-1; 7 bases match TRBD2. The clonotype originates from an adult in good health. CDR3 loop: CASSQDPGGGSYNEQFF. The DNA of the CDR3 is TGCGCCAGCAGCCAAGATCCGGGCGGGGGCTCCTACAATGAGCAGTTCTTC.